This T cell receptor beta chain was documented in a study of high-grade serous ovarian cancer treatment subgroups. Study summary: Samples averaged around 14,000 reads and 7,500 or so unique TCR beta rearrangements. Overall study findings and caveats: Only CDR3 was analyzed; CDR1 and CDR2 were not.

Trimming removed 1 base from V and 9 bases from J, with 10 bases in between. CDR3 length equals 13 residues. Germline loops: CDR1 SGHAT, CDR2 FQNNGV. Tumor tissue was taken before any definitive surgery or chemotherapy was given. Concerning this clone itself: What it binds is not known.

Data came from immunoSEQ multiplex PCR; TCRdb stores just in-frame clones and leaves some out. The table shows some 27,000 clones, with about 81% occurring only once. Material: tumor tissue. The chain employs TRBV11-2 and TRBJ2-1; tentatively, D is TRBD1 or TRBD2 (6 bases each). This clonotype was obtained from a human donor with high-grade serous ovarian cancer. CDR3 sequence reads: CASSLGGAGEQFF. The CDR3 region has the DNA TGTGCCAGCAGCTTAGGGGGGGCGGGTGAGCAGTTCTTC.